The sequence of this T cell receptor beta chain was determined in a study of CD8 T cells in ankylosing spondylitis. This clonotype was observed many times. Losses at the gene ends were 3 bases for V and 3 bases for J; bases not matched to a gene: 6. The CDR3 spans 16 residues. Germline loops: CDR1 SEHNR, CDR2 FQNEAQ (reference sequence). As the method for making TCR beta libraries, quantitative 5'-RACE with molecular barcodes was used. TCRdb processed the 5' RACE reads anew with MiXCR; each CDR3 protein has one entry. Of roughly 180,000 distinct CDR3 sequences detected, under 15% appear once; the ten largest clones hold approximately 11%.

The rearrangement links TRBV7-9 to TRBJ2-1, with TRBD2 matching 9 bases. This clonotype was obtained from a female donor with ankylosing spondylitis or in good health (not recorded which). Sequencing input: blood, either unsorted or a sorted T cell fraction (not recorded which). The CDR3 coding sequence is TGTGCCAGCAGCTTGTTAGCGGGAGAGGGCTACAATGAGCAGTTCTTC. This codes for CASSLLAGEGYNEQFF.